The 8 T cell receptor beta chains presented below share a single source sample, sequenced in a study of T cell repertoires in cytomegalovirus infection. Each CDR3 protein gets one entry after TCRdb re-called the reads with MiXCR. The profile shows some 300,000 distinct CDR3 sequences, roughly a tenth of them singletons. The sequencing sample was made of PBMCs. The origin of the receptors is a human donor in good health (CMV status not recorded). Some clones in this sample may be carry-over from other donors' samples.

V gene TRBV28 combines with J gene TRBJ2-7; possible D gene TRBD1, 6 bases. Germline-derived CDR1 and CDR2 are MDHEN and SYDVKM. This CDR3 region has 13 residues. The V gene lost 9 bases and the J gene lost 2 bases, with 14 bases spanning the gap. DNA for the CDR3: TGTGCCAGTGCGACAGGCCCCACCTACGAGCAGTACGTC. Encoded protein: CASATGPTYEQYV.

In this sample, this clonotype turned up many times. The rearrangement uses TRBV7-8 and TRBJ2-2, with a tentative D call TRBD2 (6 bases). V lost 1 base, J lost 1 base, and 7 bases lay in between. Germline V gene lookup returns CDR1 SGHVS and CDR2 FQNEAQ. This CDR3 contains 15 residues. CDR3 DNA sequence: TGTGCCAGCAGCTTAGTGGGGGGGAACACCGGGGAGCTGTTTTTT. Translating gives CASSLVGGNTGELFF.

This clonotype was counted at least ten times. V is TRBV10-3 and J is TRBJ2-1; 7 nucleotides match TRBD2. V lost 11 bases, J lost 0 bases, and 7 bases stayed unmatched. CDR3 length equals 14 residues. CDR1 is ENHRY and CDR2 is SYGVKD in the germline V gene. This chain's CDR3 is CASLSGDSYNEQFF. The CDR3 region has the DNA TGTGCCTCCCTGAGCGGGGACTCCTACAATGAGCAGTTCTTC.

This clonotype has only a few counts. The chain recombines TRBV5-1 with TRBJ1-1, with D possibly matching TRBD1 (6 bases). V dropped 4 bases and J dropped 0 bases, with 22 bases sitting between them. The CDR3 is made up of 18 amino acids. Germline V CDR1 and CDR2: SGHRS, YFSETQ. CDR3 nucleotides: TGCGCCAGCAGCCACCCGTCGGGCAGGGGAACGGTGAACACTGAAGCTTTCTTT. It codes for CASSHPSGRGTVNTEAFF.

At least ten counts were recorded for this clonotype. The gene calls are TRBV2 and TRBJ1-5; D is unclear. Trimming cost V 4 bases and J 2 bases, with 6 bases left between them. Germline CDR1 SNHLY, CDR2 FYNNEI. The CDR3 runs 13 residues. The DNA for the CDR3 is TGTGCCAGCAGTGCGCAGGGCAATCAGCCCCAGCATTTT. As protein: CASSAQGNQPQHF.

This clonotype turned up a few times. The J gene is TRBJ2-1, the V gene TRBV4-3; TRBD2 aligns across 8 bases. CDR1 and CDR2 from the germline V gene are LGHNA and YSLEER. Germline trimming cut 0 bases from V and 15 bases from J; bases unmatched to any gene: 10. The CDR3 extends over 14 amino acids. In DNA, the CDR3 is TGCGCCAGCAGCCAAGATTCGGGGGGGGGCCCTGGGTTCTTC. Translating it yields CASSQDSGGGPGFF.

This clonotype was seen at least ten times. The rearrangement links TRBV19 to TRBJ1-1, with TRBD1 identical over 11 bases. V lost 10 bases and J lost 1; bases outside the gene matches: 5. Per the germline V gene, CDR1 is LNHDA and CDR2 is SQIVND (reference sequence). The CDR3 runs 14 residues. The CDR3 nucleotides read TGTGCCACGAGGACAGGGGGCAGGAACACTGAAGCTTTCTTT. Encoded protein: CATRTGGRNTEAFF. Combining the CDR3 with reference TRBV19 and TRBJ1-1 gives the whole variable domain DGGITQSPKYLFRKEGQNVTLSCEQNLNHDAMYWYRQDPGQGLRLIYYSQIVNDFQKGDIAEGYSVSREKKESFPLTVTSAQKNPTAFYLCATRTGGRNTEAFFGQGTRLTVV.

The table lists this clonotype with many counts. The chain is built from TRBV7-9 and TRBJ2-1, with 7 bases matching TRBD2. The V gene's germline CDR1 is SEHNR and CDR2 FQNEAQ (reference sequence). The J segment lost 0 bases and the V segment lost 5 bases, leaving 4 bases of the junction unmatched. This CDR3 has 15 amino acids. CDR3 residues: CASSLVAGSYNEQFF. CDR3 DNA: TGTGCCAGCAGCCTCGTAGCGGGCTCCTACAATGAGCAGTTCTTC.